This T cell receptor (beta chain) is from a study of cytomegalovirus exposure and HLA in healthy donors. Broader study findings: Relative to the approximately 660-donor mean, N-insertions were reportedly fewer in an Asian-associated ancestry cluster in a later analysis. In a later analysis, specific HLA alleles were associated with 15,000 to 20,000 TCR beta sequences at a 0.05 false discovery rate.

The primer mix had 60 Vbeta and 13 Jbeta primers. Produced via immunoSEQ multiplex PCR; TCRdb's table is partial and in-frame only. The sample contains tens of thousands of clones, about 70% of which appear only once. A note on this clone: The target antigen is unknown.

The CDR3 sequence is 13 residues long. The germline V and J ends were trimmed by 6 bases and 2 bases, with 10 bases remaining between them. Germline-derived CDR1 and CDR2 are SNHLY and FYNNEI. Sequenced input: PBMCs. The sequence was obtained from a man younger than 35 in good health and CMV-seronegative. The chain links TRBV2 to TRBJ1-2; D is undetermined. In nucleotides, the CDR3 is TGTGCCAGCAGAAGAGTCGCCAACTATGGCTACACCTTC. Encoded protein: CASRRVANYGYTF.